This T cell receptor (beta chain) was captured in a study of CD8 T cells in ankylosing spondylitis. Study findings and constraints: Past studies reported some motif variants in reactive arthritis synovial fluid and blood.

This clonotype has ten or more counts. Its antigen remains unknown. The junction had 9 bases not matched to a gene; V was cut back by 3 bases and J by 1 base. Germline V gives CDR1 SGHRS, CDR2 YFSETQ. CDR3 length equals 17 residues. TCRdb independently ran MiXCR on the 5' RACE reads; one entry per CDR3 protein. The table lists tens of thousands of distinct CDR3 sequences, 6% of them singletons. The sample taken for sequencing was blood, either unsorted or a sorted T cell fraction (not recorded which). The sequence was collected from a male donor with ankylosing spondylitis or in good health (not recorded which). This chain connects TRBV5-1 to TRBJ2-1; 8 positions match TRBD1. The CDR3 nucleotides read TGCGCCAGCAGCTGGAATGCCGGGACAGGATCCTACAATGAGCAGTTCTTC. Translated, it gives CASSWNAGTGSYNEQFF.